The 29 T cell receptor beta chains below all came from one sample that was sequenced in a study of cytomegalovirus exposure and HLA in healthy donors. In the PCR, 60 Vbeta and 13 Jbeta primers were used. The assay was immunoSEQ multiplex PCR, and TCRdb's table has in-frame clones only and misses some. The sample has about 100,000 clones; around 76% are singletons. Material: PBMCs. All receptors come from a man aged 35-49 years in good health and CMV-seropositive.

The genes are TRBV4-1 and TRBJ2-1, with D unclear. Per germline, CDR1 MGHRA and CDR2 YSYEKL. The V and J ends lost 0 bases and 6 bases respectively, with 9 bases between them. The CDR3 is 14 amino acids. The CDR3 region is CASSQDQTSNEQFF. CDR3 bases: TGCGCCAGCAGCCAAGATCAGACTTCCAATGAGCAGTTCTTC.

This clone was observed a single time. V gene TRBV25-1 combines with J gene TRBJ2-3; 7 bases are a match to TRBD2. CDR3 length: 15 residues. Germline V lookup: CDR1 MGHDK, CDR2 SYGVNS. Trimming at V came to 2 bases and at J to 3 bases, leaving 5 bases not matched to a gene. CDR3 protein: CASSEDGRPTDTQYF. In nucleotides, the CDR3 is TGTGCCAGCAGTGAAGACGGGAGGCCGACAGATACGCAGTATTTT.

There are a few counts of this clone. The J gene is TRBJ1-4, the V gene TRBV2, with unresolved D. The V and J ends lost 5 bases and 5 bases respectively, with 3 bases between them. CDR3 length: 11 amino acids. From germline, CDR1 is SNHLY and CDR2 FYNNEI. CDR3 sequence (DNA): TGTGCCAGCAGTCCAAATGAAAAACTGTTTTTT. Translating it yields CASSPNEKLFF.

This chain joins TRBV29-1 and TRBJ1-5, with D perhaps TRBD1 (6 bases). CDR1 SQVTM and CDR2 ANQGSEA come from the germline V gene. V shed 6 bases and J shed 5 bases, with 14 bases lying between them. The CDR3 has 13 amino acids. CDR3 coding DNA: TGCAGCGTAAAAGTACAGGGCGATCAGCCCCAGCATTTT. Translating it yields CSVKVQGDQPQHF.

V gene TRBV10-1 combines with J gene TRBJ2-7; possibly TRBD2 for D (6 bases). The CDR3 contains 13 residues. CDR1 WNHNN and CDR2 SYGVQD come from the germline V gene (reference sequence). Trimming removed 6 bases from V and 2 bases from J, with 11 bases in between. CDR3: CASRVAAPYEQYF. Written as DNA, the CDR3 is TGCGCCAGCAGGGTAGCGGCTCCCTACGAGCAGTACTTC.

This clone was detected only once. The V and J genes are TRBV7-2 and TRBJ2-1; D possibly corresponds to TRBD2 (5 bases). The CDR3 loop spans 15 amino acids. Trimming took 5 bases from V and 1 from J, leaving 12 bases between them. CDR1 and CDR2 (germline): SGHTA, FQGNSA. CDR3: CASSLSARSYNEQFF. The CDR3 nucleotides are TGTGCCAGCAGCCTTAGCGCCAGGTCCTACAATGAGCAGTTCTTC.

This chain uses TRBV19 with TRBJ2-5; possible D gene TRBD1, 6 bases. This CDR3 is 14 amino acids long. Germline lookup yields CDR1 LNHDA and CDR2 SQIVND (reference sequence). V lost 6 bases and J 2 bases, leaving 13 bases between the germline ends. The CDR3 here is CASSQGSRQETQYF. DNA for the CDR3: TGTGCCAGTAGCCAGGGGTCCCGACAAGAGACCCAGTACTTC. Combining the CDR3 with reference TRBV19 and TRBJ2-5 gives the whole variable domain DGGITQSPKYLFRKEGQNVTLSCEQNLNHDAMYWYRQDPGQGLRLIYYSQIVNDFQKGDIAEGYSVSREKKESFPLTVTSAQKNPTAFYLCASSQGSRQETQYFGPGTRLLVL.

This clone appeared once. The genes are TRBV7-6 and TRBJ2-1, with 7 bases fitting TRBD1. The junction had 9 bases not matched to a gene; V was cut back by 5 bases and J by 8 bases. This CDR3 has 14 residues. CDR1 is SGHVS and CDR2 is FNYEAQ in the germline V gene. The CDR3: CASSPRDSRHEQFF. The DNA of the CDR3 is TGTGCCAGCAGCCCCCGGGACAGCCGACATGAGCAGTTCTTC.

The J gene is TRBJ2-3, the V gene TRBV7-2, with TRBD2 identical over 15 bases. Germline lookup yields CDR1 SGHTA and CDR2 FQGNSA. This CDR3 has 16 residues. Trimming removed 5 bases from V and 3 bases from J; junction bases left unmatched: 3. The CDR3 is CASSVGTSGRTDTQYF. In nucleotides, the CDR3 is TGTGCCAGCAGCGTCGGGACTAGCGGGAGGACAGATACGCAGTATTTT. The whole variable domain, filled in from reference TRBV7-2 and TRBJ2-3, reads GAGVSQSPSNKVTEKGKDVELRCDPISGHTALYWYRQSLGQGLEFLIYFQGNSAPDKSGLPSDRFSAERTGGSVSTLTIQRTQQEDSAVYLCASSVGTSGRTDTQYFGPGTRLTVL.

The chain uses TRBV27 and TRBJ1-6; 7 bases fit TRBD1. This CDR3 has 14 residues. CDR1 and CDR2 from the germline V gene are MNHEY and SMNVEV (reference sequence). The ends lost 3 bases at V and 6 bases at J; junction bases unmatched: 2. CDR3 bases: TGTGCCAGCAGTTTGGGACAGATTAATTCACCCCTCCACTTT. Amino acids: CASSLGQINSPLHF.

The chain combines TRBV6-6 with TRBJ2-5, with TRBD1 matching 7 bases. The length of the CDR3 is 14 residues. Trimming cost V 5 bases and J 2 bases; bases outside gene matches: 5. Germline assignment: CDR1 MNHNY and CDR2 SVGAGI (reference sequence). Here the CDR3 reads CASSRDRGQETQYF. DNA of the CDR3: TGTGCCAGCAGTCGGGACAGAGGTCAAGAGACCCAGTACTTC.

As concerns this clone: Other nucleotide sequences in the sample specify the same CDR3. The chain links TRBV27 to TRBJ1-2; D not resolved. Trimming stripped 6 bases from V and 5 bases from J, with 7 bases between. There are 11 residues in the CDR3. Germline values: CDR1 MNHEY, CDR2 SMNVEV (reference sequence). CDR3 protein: CASSRGYGYTF. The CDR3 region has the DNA TGTGCCAGCAGCCGAGGATATGGCTACACCTTC.

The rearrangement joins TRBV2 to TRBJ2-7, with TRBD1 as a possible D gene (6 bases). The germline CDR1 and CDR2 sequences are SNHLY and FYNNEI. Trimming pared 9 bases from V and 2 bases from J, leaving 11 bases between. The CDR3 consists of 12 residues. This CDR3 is CASEGQTYEQYF. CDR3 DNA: TGTGCCAGTGAGGGACAAACCTACGAGCAGTACTTC.

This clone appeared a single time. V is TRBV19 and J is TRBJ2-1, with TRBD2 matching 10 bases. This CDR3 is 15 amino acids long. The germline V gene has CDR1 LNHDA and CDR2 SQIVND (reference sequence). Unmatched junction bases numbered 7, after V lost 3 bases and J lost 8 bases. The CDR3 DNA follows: TGTGCCAGTAGTATCGGCGCTAGCGGGAGATATGAGCAGTTCTTC. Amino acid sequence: CASSIGASGRYEQFF.

This CDR3 reads CASSSKGGGRVEQFF. The CDR3 DNA is TGTGCCAGCAGCTCAAAGGGGGGGGGCCGGGTTGAGCAGTTCTTC. This rearrangement joins TRBV5-4 to TRBJ2-1; possible D gene TRBD2, 7 bases. V lost 3 bases, J lost 9 bases, and 19 bases lay in between. The CDR3 runs to 15 residues. CDR1 is SGHNT and CDR2 is YYREEE in the germline V gene (reference sequence).

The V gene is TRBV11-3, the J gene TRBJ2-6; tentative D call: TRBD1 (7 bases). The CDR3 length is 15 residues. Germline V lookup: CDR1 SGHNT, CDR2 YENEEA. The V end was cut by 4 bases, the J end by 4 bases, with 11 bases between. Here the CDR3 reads CASSSRGAGANVLTF. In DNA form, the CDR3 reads TGTGCCAGCAGCTCCAGGGGGGCCGGGGCCAACGTCCTGACTTTC.

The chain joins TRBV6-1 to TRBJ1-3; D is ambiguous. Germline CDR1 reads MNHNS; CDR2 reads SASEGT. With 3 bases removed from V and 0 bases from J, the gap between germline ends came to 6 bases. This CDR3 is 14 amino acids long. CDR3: CASSEGSSGNTIYF. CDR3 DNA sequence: TGTGCCAGCAGTGAGGGCAGCTCTGGAAACACCATATATTTT.

The CDR3 DNA reads TGTGCCAGCAGCTTAGCAGGGTTTGGGGCCAACGTCCTGACTTTC. Protein sequence: CASSLAGFGANVLTF. The J gene is TRBJ2-6, the V gene TRBV11-2; TRBD1 is a possible D gene (5 bases). V was trimmed by 1 base and J by 3 bases, leaving 7 bases between them. Germline CDR1 and CDR2: SGHAT and FQNNGV. The CDR3 is 15 amino acids.

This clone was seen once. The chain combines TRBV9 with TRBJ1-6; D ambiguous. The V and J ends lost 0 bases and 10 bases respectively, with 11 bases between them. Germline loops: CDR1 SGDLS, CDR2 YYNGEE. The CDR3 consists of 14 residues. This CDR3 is CASSVVVSGSPLHF. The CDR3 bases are TGTGCCAGCAGCGTAGTTGTTAGCGGATCACCCCTCCACTTT.

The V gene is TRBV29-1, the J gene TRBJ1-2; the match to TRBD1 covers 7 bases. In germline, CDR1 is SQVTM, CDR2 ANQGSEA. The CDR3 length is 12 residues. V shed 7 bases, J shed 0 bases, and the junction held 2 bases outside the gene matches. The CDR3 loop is CSAQGANYGYTF. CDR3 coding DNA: TGCAGCGCCCAGGGGGCTAACTATGGCTACACCTTC.

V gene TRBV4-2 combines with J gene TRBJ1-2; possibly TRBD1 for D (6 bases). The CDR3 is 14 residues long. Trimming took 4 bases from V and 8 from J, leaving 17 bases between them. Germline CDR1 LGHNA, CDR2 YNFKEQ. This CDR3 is CASSREKAGDGYTF. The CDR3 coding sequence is TGTGCCAGCAGCCGGGAAAAGGCAGGGGACGGCTACACCTTC.

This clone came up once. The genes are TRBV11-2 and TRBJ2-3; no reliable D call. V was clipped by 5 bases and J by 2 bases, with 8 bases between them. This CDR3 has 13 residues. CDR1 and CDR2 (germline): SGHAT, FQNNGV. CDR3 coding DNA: TGTGCCAGCAGCCGCGGATTCACAGATACGCAGTATTTT. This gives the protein CASSRGFTDTQYF.

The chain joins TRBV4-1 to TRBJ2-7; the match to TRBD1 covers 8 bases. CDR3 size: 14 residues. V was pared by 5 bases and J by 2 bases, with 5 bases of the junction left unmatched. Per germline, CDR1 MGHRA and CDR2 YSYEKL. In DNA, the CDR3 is TGCGCCAGCAGCTCGCAGGACAGGGCCTACGAGCAGTACTTC. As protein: CASSSQDRAYEQYF.

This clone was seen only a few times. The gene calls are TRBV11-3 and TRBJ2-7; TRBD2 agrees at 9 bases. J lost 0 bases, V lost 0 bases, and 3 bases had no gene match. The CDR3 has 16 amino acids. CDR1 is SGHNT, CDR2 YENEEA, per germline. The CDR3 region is CASSLEGSGSSYEQYF. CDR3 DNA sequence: TGTGCCAGCAGCTTAGAAGGTAGCGGGAGCTCCTACGAGCAGTACTTC.

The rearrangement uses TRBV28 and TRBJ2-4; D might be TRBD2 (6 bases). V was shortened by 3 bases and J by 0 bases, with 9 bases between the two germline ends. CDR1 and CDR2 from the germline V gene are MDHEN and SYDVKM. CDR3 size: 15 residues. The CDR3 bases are TGTGCCAGCAGTTTCGGGGGAGCAGCCAAAAACATTCAGTACTTC. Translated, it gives CASSFGGAAKNIQYF.

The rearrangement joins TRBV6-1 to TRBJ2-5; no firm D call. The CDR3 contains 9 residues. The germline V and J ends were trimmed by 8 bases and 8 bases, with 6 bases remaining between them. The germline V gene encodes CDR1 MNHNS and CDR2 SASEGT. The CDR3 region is CASPRTQYF. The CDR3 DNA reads TGTGCCAGCCCTAGAACCCAGTACTTC.

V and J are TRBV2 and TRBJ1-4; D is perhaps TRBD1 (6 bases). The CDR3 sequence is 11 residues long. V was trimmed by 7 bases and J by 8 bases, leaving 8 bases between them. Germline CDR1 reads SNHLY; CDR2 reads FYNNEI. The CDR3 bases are TGTGCCAGCAAGACAGGCGAAAAACTGTTTTTT. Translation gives CASKTGEKLFF.

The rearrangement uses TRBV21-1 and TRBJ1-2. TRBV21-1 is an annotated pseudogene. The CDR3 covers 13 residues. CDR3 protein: CASSGGTEYGYTF. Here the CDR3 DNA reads TGTGCCAGCAGCGGAGGGACTGAGTATGGCTACACCTTC.

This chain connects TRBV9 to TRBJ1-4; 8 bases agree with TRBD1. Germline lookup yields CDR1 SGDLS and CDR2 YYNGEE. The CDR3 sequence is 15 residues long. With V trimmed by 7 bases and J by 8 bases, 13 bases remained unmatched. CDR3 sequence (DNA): TGTGCCAGCCCCGTAGCCGGGACAGGCGAAGAAAAACTGTTTTTT. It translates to CASPVAGTGEEKLFF.